Each of the 20 T cell receptor beta chains below was sequenced from the same sample in a study of T cell changes during pregnancy in multiple sclerosis. The protocol was immunoSEQ multiplex PCR, while the TCRdb copy is restricted to in-frame clones and leaves out a portion. The sample holds some 41,000 clones; about 90% are singletons and the top ten take 10%. Sequences were derived from CD8+ T cells from peripheral blood mononuclear cells, sampled in the first trimester of pregnancy. Receptors were obtained from a female donor with multiple sclerosis, enrolled in a pregnancy study.

This clone was counted once. The gene calls are TRBV10-3 and TRBJ2-1; maybe TRBD1 (6 bases). The germline V gene encodes CDR1 ENHRY and CDR2 SYGVKD. Trimming shortened V by 0 bases and J by 8 bases, and 11 bases separated the two germline ends. CDR3 length equals 14 residues. The CDR3, as DNA: TGTGCCATCAGTGAGTCGGGGGCCGGGGATGAGCAGTTCTTC. Translated: CAISESGAGDEQFF.

This chain connects TRBV5-6 to TRBJ1-4, with D hard to call. Trimming removed 1 base from V and 4 bases from J, with 8 bases in between. CDR3 length: 14 residues. Germline CDR1 reads SGHDT; CDR2 reads YYEEEE. CDR3 nucleotide sequence: TGTGCCAGCAGCTTGACGGTTCTTAATGAAAAACTGTTTTTT. This translates into CASSLTVLNEKLFF.

This rearrangement joins TRBV2 to TRBJ1-5; TRBD1 might be the D (6 bases). Per germline, CDR1 SNHLY and CDR2 FYNNEI. V lost 3 bases to trimming and J lost 3 bases, with 12 bases between them. The CDR3 runs to 15 residues. The CDR3, as DNA: TGTGCCAGCAGTGACCCCCAGGGGCCCAATCAGCCCCAGCATTTT. This sequence encodes CASSDPQGPNQPQHF.

The chain joins TRBV4-2 to TRBJ2-3; D unresolved. Deletions cut 0 bases from V and 0 bases from J, with 7 bases between. The CDR3 runs 15 residues. Germline V CDR1 and CDR2: LGHNA, YNFKEQ. The CDR3 region has the DNA TGTGCCAGCAGCCAAGATGAGTGGAGCACAGATACGCAGTATTTT. Residues: CASSQDEWSTDTQYF.

This clone is a singleton in its sample. V gene TRBV7-6 combines with J gene TRBJ2-7; TRBD2 might be the D (6 bases). The CDR3 totals 16 residues. Germline values: CDR1 SGHVS, CDR2 FNYEAQ. V gave up 5 bases and J gave up 0 bases, with 17 bases separating them. The chain's CDR3 is CASSPGGRGSSYEQYF. DNA of the CDR3: TGTGCCAGCAGCCCTGGAGGCCGGGGGAGCTCCTACGAGCAGTACTTC.

The rearrangement joins TRBV27 to TRBJ1-3; D is unclear. Between the trimmed V and J ends, which lost 5 bases and 1 base, there was a span of 15 bases. The CDR3 is 16 amino acids. Germline loops: CDR1 MNHEY, CDR2 SMNVEV (reference sequence). The CDR3 DNA is TGTGCCAGCAGTCCGCATCGGAGGTGGTCTGGAAACACCATATATTTT. Encoded protein: CASSPHRRWSGNTIYF.

The chain links TRBV2 to TRBJ2-7; weak D call: TRBD1 (6 bases). This CDR3 comprises 15 residues. Germline V gives CDR1 SNHLY, CDR2 FYNNEI. The V gene lost 5 bases and the J gene lost 3 bases, with 17 bases spanning the gap. The CDR3 protein is CASSLGAGKVYEQYF. In DNA, the CDR3 is TGTGCCAGCAGTCTGGGGGCAGGGAAAGTCTACGAGCAGTACTTC. Together with reference TRBV2 and TRBJ2-7, the CDR3 gives the full variable domain: EPEVTQTPSHQVTQMGQEVILRCVPISNHLYFYWYRQILGQKVEFLVSFYNNEISEKSEIFDDQFSVERPDGSNFTLKIRSTKLEDSAMYFCASSLGAGKVYEQYFGPGTRLTVT.

V usage is TRBV13 and J usage is TRBJ2-7; 10 bases match TRBD1. The junction had 7 bases not matched to a gene; V was cut back by 1 base and J by 4 bases. CDR3 length: 16 residues. CDR1 and CDR2 (germline): PRHDT, FYEKMQ (reference sequence). This CDR3 reads CASSLAGTGDQYEQYF. The CDR3 nucleotides read TGTGCCAGCAGCTTAGCCGGGACAGGGGACCAGTACGAGCAGTACTTC.

V usage is TRBV6-1 and J usage is TRBJ1-5; the D gene is possibly TRBD1 (5 bases). V was pared by 6 bases and J by 3 bases, with 12 bases between. CDR1 and CDR2 (germline): MNHNS, SASEGT. CDR3 size: 14 residues. The CDR3 reads CASRGQGNNQPQHF. As DNA, the CDR3 is TGTGCCAGCAGGGGGCAGGGAAACAATCAGCCCCAGCATTTT.

This chain links TRBV27 with TRBJ1-5, with TRBD1 identical over 9 bases. This CDR3 is 14 amino acids long. The V and J ends lost 6 bases and 7 bases, in that order; junction bases with no gene match: 7. In germline, CDR1 is MNHEY, CDR2 SMNVEV (reference sequence). The CDR3 is CASRAFGTGQPQHF. In nucleotides, the CDR3 is TGTGCCAGCAGGGCATTCGGGACAGGGCAGCCCCAGCATTTT.

The CDR3 protein is CASSLAGTGLNQPQHF. The CDR3 region has the DNA TGTGCCAGTAGTCTTGCCGGGACAGGGCTCAATCAGCCCCAGCATTTT. The J gene is TRBJ1-5, the V gene TRBV19, with TRBD1 matching over 9 bases. This CDR3 contains 16 residues. CDR1 and CDR2 from the germline V gene are LNHDA and SQIVND (reference sequence). V shed 5 bases and J 3 bases; nucleotides not matched to a gene: 8.

The rearrangement joins TRBV5-4 to TRBJ2-7, with 8 bases lining up with TRBD1. V gave up 0 bases and J gave up 2 bases; unmatched junction bases: 4. The germline V gene encodes CDR1 SGHNT and CDR2 YYREEE (reference sequence). CDR3 length: 15 amino acids. The CDR3 DNA sequence: TGTGCCAGCAGCTTGGGCAGGGGGCCGGCCTACGAGCAGTACTTC. Translated, it gives CASSLGRGPAYEQYF. Together with reference TRBV5-4 and TRBJ2-7, the CDR3 gives the full variable domain: ETGVTQSPTHLIKTRGQQVTLRCSSQSGHNTVSWYQQALGQGPQFIFQYYREEENGRGNFPPRFSGLQFPNYSSELNVNALELDDSALYLCASSLGRGPAYEQYFGPGTRLTVT.

The chain carries TRBV12-5 and TRBJ1-2, with D maybe TRBD1 (5 bases). The germline V and J ends were trimmed by 7 bases and 4 bases, with 19 bases remaining between them. The germline gives CDR1 LGHNT, CDR2 FRNRAP. The CDR3 is made up of 15 amino acids. Here the CDR3 reads CASALHDRRLYGYTF. The CDR3 bases are TGTGCTAGTGCCCTCCATGACAGAAGGCTCTATGGCTACACCTTC.

This clone has just one count. The chain recombines TRBV5-6 with TRBJ2-7, with 15 nucleotides matching TRBD2. With V trimmed by 3 bases and J by 4 bases, 5 bases remained unmatched. CDR1 and CDR2 (germline): SGHDT, YYEEEE. The CDR3 is 16 amino acids. The CDR3 sequence is CASSWTSGRVVYEQYF. The CDR3 region has the DNA TGTGCCAGCAGCTGGACTAGCGGGAGGGTGGTATACGAGCAGTACTTC.

Written as DNA, the CDR3 is TGTGCCAGTAGTATAGGCCTAGACAGGGTTTTCACTGAAGCTTTCTTT. Its protein is CASSIGLDRVFTEAFF. The J gene is TRBJ1-1, the V gene TRBV19; TRBD1 agrees at 7 bases. The CDR3 spans 16 residues. Trimming cost V 1 base and J 4 bases; bases outside gene matches: 9. The germline V gene encodes CDR1 LNHDA and CDR2 SQIVND (reference sequence).

The rearrangement joins TRBV27 to TRBJ1-5; weak D call: TRBD1 (5 bases). V gave up 1 base and J gave up 1 base, with 17 bases separating them. This CDR3 region has 18 residues. The V gene's germline CDR1 is MNHEY and CDR2 SMNVEV (reference sequence). In nucleotides, the CDR3 is TGTGCCAGCAGTTTATTAGCCGGGGGAGAAGGGAGCAATCAGCCCCAGCATTTT. Protein: CASSLLAGGEGSNQPQHF.

This rearrangement joins TRBV6-5 to TRBJ1-1; D not resolved. V was clipped by 2 bases and J by 1 base, with 5 bases between them. The CDR3 sequence is 13 residues long. Germline V gives CDR1 MNHEY, CDR2 SVGAGI. The CDR3 protein is CASSYNQNTEAFF. The CDR3 nucleotides read TGTGCCAGCAGTTACAATCAGAACACTGAAGCTTTCTTT.

The rearrangement joins TRBV5-5 to TRBJ1-3, with 10 bases identical to TRBD1. V lost 4 bases to trimming and J lost 2 bases; unmatched junction nucleotides: 3. This CDR3 comprises 15 residues. Per the germline V gene, CDR1 is SGHKS and CDR2 is YYEKEE (reference sequence). CDR3 sequence (DNA): TGTGCCAGCAGCCTGACAGGGGGCACTGGAAACACCATATATTTT. Its protein product is CASSLTGGTGNTIYF.

The CDR3 sequence: CASSPGGSLDTIYF. CDR3 in DNA: TGTGCCAGCAGCCCGGGTGGGAGCCTGGACACCATATATTTT. This chain uses TRBV11-1 with TRBJ1-3; D call uncertain. This CDR3 contains 14 residues. Trimming took off 5 bases at V and 8 bases at J, with 16 bases between the two ends. The germline CDR1 and CDR2 sequences are SGHAT and FQDESV (reference sequence).

The rearrangement uses TRBV2 and TRBJ1-3; possible D gene TRBD1, 5 bases. This CDR3 is 15 amino acids long. V was shortened by 4 bases and J by 0 bases, with 10 bases between the two germline ends. Germline V gene data show CDR1 as SNHLY and CDR2 as FYNNEI. CDR3 region: CASSGGLYSGNTIYF. Here the CDR3 DNA reads TGTGCCAGCAGTGGGGGACTGTACTCTGGAAACACCATATATTTT. The whole variable domain, filled in from reference TRBV2 and TRBJ1-3, reads EPEVTQTPSHQVTQMGQEVILRCVPISNHLYFYWYRQILGQKVEFLVSFYNNEISEKSEIFDDQFSVERPDGSNFTLKIRSTKLEDSAMYFCASSGGLYSGNTIYFGEGSWLTVV.